A selection of T cell receptor beta chains follows, all from one sample in a study of T cell repertoires in cytomegalovirus infection. Each CDR3 protein is one row after TCRdb ran MiXCR on the reads. The data hold roughly 180,000 distinct CDR3 sequences, with about 28% observed a single time. Source material: PBMCs. The receptors were sampled from a human donor in good health (CMV status not recorded). Some clones in this sample may be carry-over from other donors' samples. Both conserved end residues are part of each CDR3. The order of the fields is J gene, V gene, clone size, D gene, CDR3 protein, CDR3 DNA. A D gene is named only where the DNA matches it firmly. Clone size is stated in some rows and not others, as once, few, many or a class when expanded.

j_call: TRBJ1-5; v_call: TRBV10-3; clone_size: .; d_call: .; cdr3_aa: CAISADQPQHF; cdr3_nt: TGTGCCATCAGTGCGGATCAGCCCCAGCATTTT
j_call: TRBJ2-7; v_call: TRBV7-2; clone_size: .; d_call: TRBD2; cdr3_aa: CASRAGGPYEQYF; cdr3_nt: TGTGCCAGCAGAGCGGGGGGACCTTACGAGCAGTACTTC
j_call: TRBJ1-1; v_call: TRBV11-2; clone_size: few; d_call: .; cdr3_aa: CASSLDLGHDTEAFF; cdr3_nt: TGTGCCAGCAGCTTAGATTTAGGGCATGACACTGAAGCTTTCTTT
j_call: TRBJ2-2; v_call: TRBV12-3/TRBV12-4; clone_size: .; d_call: .; cdr3_aa: CASSFGNVGDLYTGELFF; cdr3_nt: TGTGCCAGCAGTTTTGGGAACGTGGGGGACCTCTACACCGGGGAGCTGTTTTTT
j_call: TRBJ1-5; v_call: TRBV7-2; clone_size: many; d_call: .; cdr3_aa: CASSLKGRGQPQHF; cdr3_nt: TGTGCCAGCAGCTTAAAGGGGCGCGGTCAGCCCCAGCATTTT
j_call: TRBJ2-3; v_call: TRBV15; clone_size: .; d_call: TRBD2; cdr3_aa: CATSPTSGGTDTQYF; cdr3_nt: TGTGCCACCAGCCCTACTAGCGGGGGTACAGATACGCAGTATTTT
j_call: TRBJ1-2; v_call: TRBV15; clone_size: many; d_call: TRBD1; cdr3_aa: CATSRPGTGNHGYTF; cdr3_nt: TGTGCCACCAGCAGACCCGGGACAGGGAACCATGGCTACACCTTC
j_call: TRBJ1-1; v_call: TRBV18; clone_size: few; d_call: .; cdr3_aa: CASSPPRDTEAFF; cdr3_nt: TGTGCCAGCTCACCACCGAGGGACACTGAAGCTTTCTTT
j_call: TRBJ1-2; v_call: TRBV12-3/TRBV12-4; clone_size: .; d_call: .; cdr3_aa: CASSLSANYGYTF; cdr3_nt: TGTGCCAGCAGTTTATCAGCTAACTATGGCTACACCTTC
j_call: TRBJ1-2; v_call: TRBV11-2; clone_size: .; d_call: .; cdr3_aa: CASSLSTPYDGYTF; cdr3_nt: TGTGCCAGCAGCTTATCGACACCTTATGATGGCTACACCTTC
j_call: TRBJ1-2; v_call: TRBV15; clone_size: many; d_call: .; cdr3_aa: CATSRAAGGYGYTF; cdr3_nt: TGTGCCACCAGCAGAGCAGCCGGTGGCTATGGCTACACCTTC
j_call: TRBJ1-5; v_call: TRBV11-2; clone_size: few; d_call: .; cdr3_aa: CASAHGTSNQPQHF; cdr3_nt: TGTGCCAGCGCGCACGGGACTAGCAATCAGCCCCAGCATTTT
j_call: TRBJ2-1; v_call: TRBV7-3; clone_size: few; d_call: TRBD1; cdr3_aa: CASSPRDRGTVGEQFF; cdr3_nt: TGTGCCAGCAGCCCCCGGGACAGGGGAACGGTAGGTGAGCAGTTCTTC
j_call: TRBJ1-1; v_call: TRBV5-6; clone_size: few; d_call: .; cdr3_aa: CASSLGQVGDTEAFF; cdr3_nt: TGTGCCAGCAGCTTGGGACAGGTTGGGGACACTGAAGCTTTCTTT
j_call: TRBJ2-1; v_call: TRBV20-1; clone_size: .; d_call: .; cdr3_aa: CSAGTPENEQFF; cdr3_nt: TGCAGTGCTGGGACCCCCGAGAATGAGCAGTTCTTC
j_call: TRBJ2-3; v_call: TRBV11-2; clone_size: .; d_call: .; cdr3_aa: CASSLQDFGGADTQYF; cdr3_nt: TGTGCCAGCAGCTTACAAGATTTTGGGGGCGCAGATACGCAGTATTTT
j_call: TRBJ1-2; v_call: TRBV6-5; clone_size: few; d_call: TRBD1; cdr3_aa: CASSPDRNGYTF; cdr3_nt: TGTGCCAGCAGTCCGGACAGGAATGGCTACACCTTC
j_call: TRBJ1-2; v_call: TRBV11-2; clone_size: .; d_call: .; cdr3_aa: CASSYPGDGYTF; cdr3_nt: TGTGCCAGCAGCTATCCAGGGGATGGCTACACCTTC
j_call: TRBJ1-5; v_call: TRBV7-2; clone_size: many; d_call: .; cdr3_aa: CASSLALTEVYPQHF; cdr3_nt: TGTGCCAGCAGCTTAGCGCTAACAGAGGTCTATCCCCAGCATTTT
j_call: TRBJ2-5; v_call: TRBV7-2; clone_size: many; d_call: .; cdr3_aa: CASSLEAGEETQYF; cdr3_nt: TGTGCCAGCAGCTTAGAGGCAGGGGAAGAGACCCAGTACTTC
j_call: TRBJ1-1; v_call: TRBV29-1; clone_size: once; d_call: .; cdr3_aa: CSVQGGATEAFF; cdr3_nt: TGCAGCGTTCAAGGGGGGGCAACTGAAGCTTTCTTT
j_call: TRBJ2-1; v_call: TRBV11-2; clone_size: few; d_call: .; cdr3_aa: CASSFPTANEQFF; cdr3_nt: TGTGCCAGCAGCTTTCCGACAGCCAATGAGCAGTTCTTC
j_call: TRBJ1-5; v_call: TRBV19; clone_size: .; d_call: .; cdr3_aa: CASSIEISNQPQHF; cdr3_nt: TGTGCCAGTAGTATTGAAATTAGCAATCAGCCCCAGCATTTT
j_call: TRBJ1-2; v_call: TRBV2; clone_size: few; d_call: .; cdr3_aa: CASSEDGYTF; cdr3_nt: TGTGCCAGCAGTGAAGATGGCTACACCTTC
j_call: TRBJ1-1; v_call: TRBV7-2; clone_size: .; d_call: TRBD1; cdr3_aa: CATEGQGSSEAFF; cdr3_nt: TGTGCTACAGAGGGACAGGGCAGTTCTGAAGCTTTCTTT
j_call: TRBJ2-7; v_call: TRBV12-3/TRBV12-4; clone_size: .; d_call: TRBD2; cdr3_aa: CASSPGTSGGYEQYF; cdr3_nt: TGTGCCAGCAGTCCCGGGACTAGCGGGGGATACGAGCAGTACTTC
j_call: TRBJ2-6; v_call: TRBV7-8; clone_size: .; d_call: .; cdr3_aa: CASSSSVSGANVLTF; cdr3_nt: TGTGCCAGCAGCTCAAGTGTTTCTGGGGCCAACGTCCTGACTTTC
j_call: TRBJ1-1; v_call: TRBV20-1; clone_size: .; d_call: .; cdr3_aa: CSAKARGAGKNTEAFF; cdr3_nt: TGCAGTGCTAAGGCACGGGGCGCAGGTAAGAACACTGAAGCTTTCTTT
j_call: TRBJ1-2; v_call: TRBV5-4; clone_size: few; d_call: .; cdr3_aa: CASSLTGGRYGYTF; cdr3_nt: TGTGCCAGCAGCTTAACGGGAGGACGCTATGGCTACACCTTC
j_call: TRBJ2-1; v_call: TRBV5-6; clone_size: .; d_call: .; cdr3_aa: CASSLFRDEQFF; cdr3_nt: TGTGCCAGCAGCTTGTTTCGGGATGAGCAGTTCTTC
j_call: TRBJ1-6; v_call: TRBV7-2; clone_size: many; d_call: .; cdr3_aa: CASSLDSNSPLHF; cdr3_nt: TGTGCCAGCAGCTTAGACAGCAATTCACCCCTCCACTTT
j_call: TRBJ1-5; v_call: TRBV19; clone_size: .; d_call: .; cdr3_aa: CASSTVGTSNQPQHF; cdr3_nt: TGTGCCAGTAGTACGGTAGGGACCAGCAATCAGCCCCAGCATTTT
j_call: TRBJ1-6; v_call: TRBV19; clone_size: few; d_call: .; cdr3_aa: CASSIDPADYNSPLHF; cdr3_nt: TGTGCCAGTAGTATAGATCCGGCTGACTATAATTCACCCCTCCACTTT
j_call: TRBJ2-6; v_call: TRBV4-2; clone_size: .; d_call: .; cdr3_aa: CASSQPPAGVGASRSNVLTF; cdr3_nt: TGTGCCAGCAGCCAGCCGCCGGCTGGTGTGGGTGCAAGTAGGTCCAACGTCCTGACTTTC
j_call: TRBJ1-5; v_call: TRBV7-2; clone_size: many; d_call: .; cdr3_aa: CASSLNSNQPQHF; cdr3_nt: TGTGCCAGCAGCTTAAATAGCAATCAGCCCCAGCATTTT
j_call: TRBJ1-1; v_call: TRBV3-1; clone_size: .; d_call: .; cdr3_aa: CASSPRHNTEAFF; cdr3_nt: TGTGCCAGCAGCCCAAGACATAACACTGAAGCTTTCTTT
j_call: TRBJ2-2; v_call: TRBV4-3; clone_size: .; d_call: TRBD1; cdr3_aa: CASSQHTGAGELFF; cdr3_nt: TGCGCCAGCAGCCAGCATACAGGGGCCGGGGAGCTGTTTTTT
j_call: TRBJ2-6; v_call: TRBV20-1; clone_size: .; d_call: .; cdr3_aa: CSASREAAGLRWGANVLTF; cdr3_nt: TGCAGTGCTTCCCGAGAAGCGGCAGGGCTAAGGTGGGGGGCCAACGTCCTGACTTTC
j_call: TRBJ2-1; v_call: TRBV6-6; clone_size: once; d_call: TRBD2; cdr3_aa: CASSYPRETTLYSYNEQFF; cdr3_nt: TGTGCCAGCAGTTACCCGCGGGAGACGACTCTCTACTCCTACAATGAGCAGTTCTTC
j_call: TRBJ2-7; v_call: TRBV10-3; clone_size: few; d_call: TRBD2; cdr3_aa: CAISARGGYEQYF; cdr3_nt: TGTGCCATCAGTGCGCGGGGGGGCTACGAGCAGTACTTC
j_call: TRBJ1-1; v_call: TRBV6-2/TRBV6-3; clone_size: few; d_call: .; cdr3_aa: CASSPVGHEAFF; cdr3_nt: TGTGCCAGCAGTCCAGTAGGACATGAAGCTTTCTTT
j_call: TRBJ2-2; v_call: TRBV7-9; clone_size: .; d_call: TRBD1; cdr3_aa: CASFGQGANTGELFF; cdr3_nt: TGTGCCAGCTTCGGACAGGGGGCTAACACCGGGGAGCTGTTTTTT
j_call: TRBJ1-2; v_call: TRBV7-2; clone_size: many; d_call: .; cdr3_aa: CASRTDHRTAYYGYTF; cdr3_nt: TGTGCCAGCAGGACCGACCACAGGACAGCTTACTATGGCTACACCTTC
j_call: TRBJ1-2; v_call: TRBV5-5; clone_size: .; d_call: .; cdr3_aa: CVSSPGVFWTHGYTF; cdr3_nt: TGTGTCAGCAGCCCAGGTGTGTTTTGGACCCATGGCTACACCTTC
j_call: TRBJ1-2; v_call: TRBV5-4; clone_size: .; d_call: TRBD1; cdr3_aa: CASSLPGTGGSYGYTF; cdr3_nt: TGTGCCAGCAGCTTACCCGGGACAGGGGGCTCCTATGGCTACACCTTC
j_call: TRBJ2-7; v_call: TRBV6-2/TRBV6-3; clone_size: .; d_call: TRBD2; cdr3_aa: CASREGLAVVYEQYF; cdr3_nt: TGTGCCAGCAGAGAAGGACTAGCGGTGGTTTACGAGCAGTACTTC
j_call: TRBJ1-1; v_call: TRBV7-2; clone_size: many; d_call: .; cdr3_aa: CASSPLGTEAFF; cdr3_nt: TGTGCCAGCAGCCCCCTGGGCACTGAAGCTTTCTTT
j_call: TRBJ1-2; v_call: TRBV2; clone_size: .; d_call: .; cdr3_aa: CASNGQNYGYTF; cdr3_nt: TGTGCCAGCAACGGACAGAACTATGGCTACACCTTC
j_call: TRBJ1-2; v_call: TRBV7-2; clone_size: few; d_call: .; cdr3_aa: CASSLEVGGYTF; cdr3_nt: TGTGCCAGCAGCTTAGAGGTTGGTGGCTACACCTTC
j_call: TRBJ1-5; v_call: TRBV12-3/TRBV12-4; clone_size: .; d_call: .; cdr3_aa: CASRIPNQPQHF; cdr3_nt: TGTGCCAGCAGGATTCCAAATCAGCCCCAGCATTTT
j_call: TRBJ2-3; v_call: TRBV11-2; clone_size: .; d_call: .; cdr3_aa: CATSRGAGTDTQYF; cdr3_nt: TGTGCCACCTCCCGGGGGGCAGGGACAGATACGCAGTATTTT
j_call: TRBJ2-5; v_call: TRBV5-1; clone_size: .; d_call: .; cdr3_aa: CASSLAQGTQETQYF; cdr3_nt: TGCGCCAGCAGCTTGGCACAGGGGACTCAAGAGACCCAGTACTTC
j_call: TRBJ1-1; v_call: TRBV12-3/TRBV12-4; clone_size: .; d_call: .; cdr3_aa: CASSLVRGPTEAFF; cdr3_nt: TGTGCCAGCAGTTTAGTACGCGGACCCACTGAAGCTTTCTTT
j_call: TRBJ2-1; v_call: TRBV2; clone_size: .; d_call: .; cdr3_aa: CAGKTANNEQFF; cdr3_nt: TGTGCCGGCAAGACAGCGAACAATGAGCAGTTCTTC
j_call: TRBJ2-2; v_call: TRBV6-5; clone_size: .; d_call: TRBD2; cdr3_aa: CASSYSLAGGPTGELFF; cdr3_nt: TGTGCCAGCAGTTATTCCCTAGCGGGGGGGCCTACCGGGGAGCTGTTTTTT